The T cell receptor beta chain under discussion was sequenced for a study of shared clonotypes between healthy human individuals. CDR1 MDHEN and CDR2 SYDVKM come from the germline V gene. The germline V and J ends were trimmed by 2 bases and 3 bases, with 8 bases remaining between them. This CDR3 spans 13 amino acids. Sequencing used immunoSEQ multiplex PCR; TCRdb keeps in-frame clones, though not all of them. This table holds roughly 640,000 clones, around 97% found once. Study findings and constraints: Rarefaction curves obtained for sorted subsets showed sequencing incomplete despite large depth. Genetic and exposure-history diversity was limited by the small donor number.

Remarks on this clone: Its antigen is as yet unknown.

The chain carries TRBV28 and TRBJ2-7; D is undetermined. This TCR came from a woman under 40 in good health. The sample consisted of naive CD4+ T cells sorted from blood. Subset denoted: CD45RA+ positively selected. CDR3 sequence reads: CASSLGGNYEQYF. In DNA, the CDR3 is TGTGCCAGCAGTTTAGGCGGTAACTACGAGCAGTACTTC.